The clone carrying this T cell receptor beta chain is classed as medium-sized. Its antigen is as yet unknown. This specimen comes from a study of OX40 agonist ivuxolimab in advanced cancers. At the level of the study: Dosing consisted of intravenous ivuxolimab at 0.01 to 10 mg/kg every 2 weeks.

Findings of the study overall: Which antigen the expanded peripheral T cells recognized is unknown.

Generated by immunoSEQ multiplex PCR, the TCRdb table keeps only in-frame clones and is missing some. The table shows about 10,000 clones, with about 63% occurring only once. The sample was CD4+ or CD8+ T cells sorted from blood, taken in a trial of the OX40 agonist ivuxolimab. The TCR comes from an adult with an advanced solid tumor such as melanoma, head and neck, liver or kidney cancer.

The CDR3 is CASSLSRDYEQYF. As DNA, the CDR3 is TGTGCCAGCAGTTTATCCAGGGACTACGAGCAGTACTTC. The chain carries TRBV28 and TRBJ2-7, with a possible D match to TRBD1 (5 bases). Germline V CDR1 and CDR2: MDHEN, SYDVKM. Trimming stripped 1 base from V and 3 bases from J, with 7 bases between. There are 13 residues in the CDR3.